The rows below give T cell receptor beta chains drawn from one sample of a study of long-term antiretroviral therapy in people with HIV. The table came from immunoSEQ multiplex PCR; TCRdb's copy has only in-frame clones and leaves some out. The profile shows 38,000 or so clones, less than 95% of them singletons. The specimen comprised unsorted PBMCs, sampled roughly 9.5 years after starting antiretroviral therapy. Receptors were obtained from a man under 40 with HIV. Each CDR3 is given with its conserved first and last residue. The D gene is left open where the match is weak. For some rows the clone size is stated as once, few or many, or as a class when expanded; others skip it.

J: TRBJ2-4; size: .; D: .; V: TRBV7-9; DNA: TGTGCCAGCAGCCCTACCATAGATCAGTACTTC; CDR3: CASSPTIDQYF
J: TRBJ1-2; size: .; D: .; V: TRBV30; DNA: TGTGCCTGGAGTCTGCTGTATGAGGGCTACACCTTC; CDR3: CAWSLLYEGYTF
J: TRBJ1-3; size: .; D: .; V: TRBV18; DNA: TGTGCCGCAGGGGTAGGAAACACCATATATTTT; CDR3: CAAGVGNTIYF
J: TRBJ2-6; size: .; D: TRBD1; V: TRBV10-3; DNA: TGTGCCATCATGGGGGACAGGGAGGCTGGGGCCAACGTCCTGACTTTC; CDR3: CAIMGDREAGANVLTF
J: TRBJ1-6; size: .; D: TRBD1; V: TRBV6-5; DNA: TGTGCCAGCAGTTACGGGACAGGGCACTCACCCCTCCACTTT; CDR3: CASSYGTGHSPLHF
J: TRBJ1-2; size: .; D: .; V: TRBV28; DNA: TGTGCCAGCAGTTTAGGTCGGCAGGGGAACTATGGCTACACCTTC; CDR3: CASSLGRQGNYGYTF
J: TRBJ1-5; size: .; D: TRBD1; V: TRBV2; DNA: TGTGCCAGCAGGGAAGACAGGGCAATCCCTCAGCCCCAGCATTTT; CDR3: CASREDRAIPQPQHF
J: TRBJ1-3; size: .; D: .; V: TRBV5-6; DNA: .; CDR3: CASTFGPGGDGSGNTIYF
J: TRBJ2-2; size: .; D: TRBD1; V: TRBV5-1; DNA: TGCGCCAGGCCGGGACAGAGCGGGGAGCTGTTTTTT; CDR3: CARPGQSGELFF
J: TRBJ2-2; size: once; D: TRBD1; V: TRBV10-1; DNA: TGCGCCGGCGGCAAGGGACAGGGAGTGGAGGCCGGGGAGCTGTTTTTT; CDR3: CAGGKGQGVEAGELFF
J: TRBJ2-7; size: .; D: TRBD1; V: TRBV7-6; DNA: TGTGCCAGCAGCTTTTCACCGGGACAGGGGTCCGAGCAGTACTTC; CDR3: CASSFSPGQGSEQYF
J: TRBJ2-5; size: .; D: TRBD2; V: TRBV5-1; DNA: TGCGCCAGCAGCTACGGGACTAGCGGGGGGGCCCGACCATTGGAGACCCAGTACTTC; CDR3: CASSYGTSGGARPLETQYF
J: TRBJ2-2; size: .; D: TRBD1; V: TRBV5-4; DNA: TGTGCCAGCAGCTATGGCAGGGGGCTCACCGGGGAGCTGTTTTTT; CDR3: CASSYGRGLTGELFF
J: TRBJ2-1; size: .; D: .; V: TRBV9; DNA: TGTGCCAGCAGCGGAGAGGCCTGGGCGGGCGAAAATGAGCAGTTCTTC; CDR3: CASSGEAWAGENEQFF
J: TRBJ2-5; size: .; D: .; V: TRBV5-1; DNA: TGCGCCAGCAGCTTGGACCAAGAGACCCAGTACTTC; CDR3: CASSLDQETQYF
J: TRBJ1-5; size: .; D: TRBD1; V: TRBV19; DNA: TGTGCCAGCTCCCGGGACAGGGATCAGCCCCAGCATTTT; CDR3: CASSRDRDQPQHF
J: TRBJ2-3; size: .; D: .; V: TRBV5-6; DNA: TGTGCCAGCAGCTTGGGGAGCGGGAGCACAGATACGCAGTATTTT; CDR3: CASSLGSGSTDTQYF
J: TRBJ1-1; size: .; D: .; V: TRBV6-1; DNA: TGTGCCAGCAGGGTACAGTATCAAAACACTGAAGCTTTCTTT; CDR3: CASRVQYQNTEAFF
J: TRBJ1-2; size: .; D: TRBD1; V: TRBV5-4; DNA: TGTGCCAGCAGCTTGGACAGGGGTAGCTATGGCTACACCTTC; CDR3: CASSLDRGSYGYTF
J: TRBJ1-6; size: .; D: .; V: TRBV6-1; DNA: TGTGCCAGCAGTGAAGCGAGCGGGACATTCAATTCACCCCTCCACTTT; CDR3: CASSEASGTFNSPLHF
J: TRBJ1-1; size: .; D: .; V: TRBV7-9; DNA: TGTGCCAGCAGCTTAGGTGGGGCACGCACGGGGAGCACTGAAGCTTTCTTT; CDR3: CASSLGGARTGSTEAFF
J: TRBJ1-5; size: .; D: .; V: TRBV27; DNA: TGTGCCAGCAGTTTGACAGGCAATCAGCCCCAGCATTTT; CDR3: CASSLTGNQPQHF
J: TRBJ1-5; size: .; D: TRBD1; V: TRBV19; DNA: TGTGCCAGTAGTAAGGGACAGACAAGCAATCAGCCCCAGCATTTT; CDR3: CASSKGQTSNQPQHF
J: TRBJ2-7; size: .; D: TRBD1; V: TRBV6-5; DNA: TGTGCCAGCAGTTACGACAGGGAAAGCTCCTACGAGCAGTACTTC; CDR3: CASSYDRESSYEQYF
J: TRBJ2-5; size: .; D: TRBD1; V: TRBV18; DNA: TGTGCCAGCTCACCCAACCAAGGACAGGAAGAGACCCAGTACTTC; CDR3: CASSPNQGQEETQYF
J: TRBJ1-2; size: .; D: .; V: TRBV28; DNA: TGTGCCAGCAGTTTCCCGGGACAAGTCTATGGCTACACCTTC; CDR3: CASSFPGQVYGYTF
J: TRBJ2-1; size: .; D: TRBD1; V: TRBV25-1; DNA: TGTGCCAGCCACAGGGGGGTTGAGCAGTTCTTC; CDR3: CASHRGVEQFF
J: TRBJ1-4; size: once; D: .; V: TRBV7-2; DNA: TGTGCCAGCAGCTTACGGGGGGGAACTAATGAAAAACTGTTTTTT; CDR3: CASSLRGGTNEKLFF
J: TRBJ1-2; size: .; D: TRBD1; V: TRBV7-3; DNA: TGTGCCAGCAGCTTAACACAGGGGAGCGGCTACACCTTC; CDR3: CASSLTQGSGYTF